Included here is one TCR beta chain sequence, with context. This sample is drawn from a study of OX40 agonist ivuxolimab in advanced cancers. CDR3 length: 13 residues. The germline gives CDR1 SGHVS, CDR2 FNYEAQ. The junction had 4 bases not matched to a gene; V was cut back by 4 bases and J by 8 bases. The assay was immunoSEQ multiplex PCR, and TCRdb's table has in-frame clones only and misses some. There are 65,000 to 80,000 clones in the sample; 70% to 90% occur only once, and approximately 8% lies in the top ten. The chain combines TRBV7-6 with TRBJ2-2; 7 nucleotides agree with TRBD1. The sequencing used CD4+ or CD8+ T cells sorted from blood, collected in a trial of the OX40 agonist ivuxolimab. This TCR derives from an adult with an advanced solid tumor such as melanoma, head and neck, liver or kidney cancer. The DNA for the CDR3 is TGTGCCAGCAGCTACACCAGGGGGGGGGAGCTGTTTTTT. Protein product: CASSYTRGGELFF.